This TCR beta chain was profiled in a study of blood T cell repertoires in COVID-19. About the research overall: The origin of the acute and convalescent COVID-19 samples was the United States, Italy and Spain. In each case, the material was cDNA or gDNA derived from T cells, B-cell-depleted T cells, or PBMCs.

Per the original data handling: Nucleated cell counts were estimated from reference gene primer amplification. Profiling relied on immunoSEQ multiplex PCR, and the TCRdb table lists in-frame clones only, not all of them. V and J calls and clone size are given by that table; D and trimming were obtained from the DNA. The repertoire holds about 140,000 clones, with 80% to 90% as singletons. Germline CDR1 is SGHDT and CDR2 is YYEEEE. The CDR3 is 15 amino acids. The V and J ends lost 4 bases and 4 bases, in that order; junction bases with no gene match: 3. Sequencing was carried out using peripheral blood. The origin of this receptor is a woman aged 60-70 years with active COVID-19. V gene TRBV5-6 combines with J gene TRBJ2-3, with 13 positions matching TRBD2. For the CDR3, the DNA is TGTGCCAGCAGCCGGACTAGCGGGAGCTCAGATACGCAGTATTTT. Translated, it gives CASSRTSGSSDTQYF.